Only a few counts were recorded for the clone carrying this T cell receptor (beta chain). The sample is drawn from a study of T-cell memory formation after mild COVID-19. TCRdb used MiXCR to reprocess the 5' RACE reads, holding one entry per CDR3 protein. Here the sample spans fewer than 700,000 distinct CDR3 sequences, roughly 17% being singletons. This CDR3 comprises 14 residues. Trimming shortened V by 8 bases and J by 3 bases, and 14 bases separated the two germline ends. Germline V gene lookup returns CDR1 SNHLY and CDR2 FYNNEI. The J gene is TRBJ1-5, the V gene TRBV2; tentatively, D is TRBD1 (5 bases). The clonotype comes from an adult woman who had mild COVID-19 (a few samples of this study predate the infection). Cell type and time point are not known. The specimen sequenced was PBMCs or a T cell subset sorted from them (not recorded which). CDR3 region: CASSGQGDNQPQHF. CDR3 DNA sequence: TGTGCCAGCTCAGGTCAGGGAGACAATCAGCCCCAGCATTTT.